Sequencing of this TCR beta chain was carried out in a study of T cell responses to AZD1222 COVID-19 vaccine. The length of the CDR3 is 12 residues. The germline V gene has CDR1 GTSNPN and CDR2 SVGIG (reference sequence). After removal of 4 bases from V and 6 bases from J, the junction contained 3 bases not matched to a gene. Turning to this clone: The antigen is unknown.

Study conclusions and caveats: Repertoire sampling occurred only after the peak T cell response.

Data came from immunoSEQ multiplex PCR; TCRdb stores just in-frame clones and leaves some out. The table lists roughly 70,000 clones, 85% of them singletons, with roughly 20% in the top ten. Sequenced material: peripheral blood, taken on day 0 of AZD1222 vaccination. The sequence came from an adult in good health. The chain is built from TRBV30 and TRBJ1-2; 9 bases line up with TRBD1. CDR3 sequence (DNA): TGTGCCTGGAACCGGGACAGGGATGGCTACACCTTC. Amino acids: CAWNRDRDGYTF.